Below, 4 T cell receptor beta chains from the same sample are listed, as sequenced in a study of T cell responses to AZD1222 COVID-19 vaccine. Profiled with immunoSEQ multiplex PCR; TCRdb holds only in-frame clones, not every one. The sample gives some 110,000 clones, approximately 90% of which show up once; 3.5% to 4.5% is in the top ten. This specimen was peripheral blood, taken on day 0 of AZD1222 vaccination. These receptor sequences come from an adult in good health.

The chain joins TRBV13 to TRBJ1-2; D unresolved. The germline CDR1 and CDR2 sequences are PRHDT and FYEKMQ (reference sequence). The CDR3 runs 15 residues. The germline V and J ends were trimmed by 6 bases and 3 bases, with 17 bases remaining between them. The DNA for the CDR3 is TGTGCCAGCAGATCGATCCCGGGTCAAGACTATGGCTACACCTTC. Translation: CASRSIPGQDYGYTF.

This clone appeared once. In DNA, the CDR3 is TGTGCCAGTGGGGGGTGGCTACTCTATAGCAATCAGCCCCAGCATTTT. Translation gives CASGGWLLYSNQPQHF. This rearrangement joins TRBV19 to TRBJ1-5, with a possible D match to TRBD1 (5 bases). The V and J ends lost 8 bases and 0 bases respectively, with 17 bases between them. Germline CDR1 LNHDA, CDR2 SQIVND (reference sequence). There are 16 residues in the CDR3.

The rearrangement links TRBV9 to TRBJ2-6; a weak D match, TRBD2 (5 bases). CDR1 SGDLS and CDR2 YYNGEE come from the germline V gene. Between the trimmed V and J ends, which lost 4 bases and 1 base, there was a span of 15 bases. The CDR3 extends over 17 amino acids. The CDR3 region is CASSLRTRVSGANVLTF. CDR3 DNA sequence: TGTGCCAGCAGCCTACGGACGAGGGTGTCTGGGGCCAACGTCCTGACTTTC.

The chain is built from TRBV27 and TRBJ2-7, with a possible D match to TRBD1 (5 bases). The V gene's germline CDR1 is MNHEY and CDR2 SMNVEV (reference sequence). CDR3 size: 13 residues. Trimming removed 6 bases at V and 4 bases at J, with 13 bases between. In DNA form, the CDR3 reads TGTGCCAGCAGGACAACCCACAGGTACGAGCAGTACTTC. Residues: CASRTTHRYEQYF.